This T cell receptor (beta chain) emerged from a study of identical twins' blood T cells. Germline values: CDR1 SNHLY, CDR2 FYNNEI. V lost 5 bases to trimming and J lost 7 bases, with 11 bases between them. The CDR3 extends over 12 amino acids. TCRdb reanalysed the 5' RACE reads using MiXCR and keeps one entry per CDR3 protein. The sample holds hundreds of thousands of distinct CDR3 sequences, roughly 28% seen once. This clonotype was seen once. This may be a read error, as it is one base from a much larger clone. This clonotype was sampled from a woman aged 18-55 years in good health. V gene TRBV2 combines with J gene TRBJ1-1; D is perhaps TRBD1 (6 bases). Sequencing used PBMCs. The CDR3 sequence: CASSKQGVEAFF. DNA for the CDR3: TGTGCCAGCAGTAAACAGGGAGTTGAAGCTTTCTTT.